The source of this TCR beta chain is a study of blood T cells in healthy people across ages. Points on this clonotype: What it recognizes is unknown.

Study results and limitations: The unsorted PBMCs prevented any conclusive comparison of naive versus antigen-experienced cells. Unknown CMV status may confound age-related changes in expanded clones.

Combining a sample-barcoded 5' primer with a J-beta primer mix, a second PCR ran for about 7 to 11 cycles. Each cDNA molecule was tagged by a template-switch adaptor with 12 random nucleotides. TCRdb used MiXCR to reprocess the 5' RACE reads, holding one entry per CDR3 protein. The data contain about 570,000 distinct CDR3 sequences, 25% to 30% of them singletons. Deletions cut 0 bases from V and 7 bases from J, with 15 bases between. This CDR3 spans 14 amino acids. Per the germline V gene, CDR1 is DFQATT and CDR2 is SNEGSKA (reference sequence). Investigators took 9.5 to 10 milliliters of peripheral blood from every donor.

The specimen sequenced was blood. The clonotype originates from a woman in her 70s in good health. The V gene is TRBV20-1, the J gene TRBJ1-1; D might be TRBD1 (5 bases). The CDR3 here is CSARDRGRILEAFF. CDR3 nucleotides: TGCAGTGCTAGAGATCGGGGGAGGATACTTGAAGCTTTCTTT.